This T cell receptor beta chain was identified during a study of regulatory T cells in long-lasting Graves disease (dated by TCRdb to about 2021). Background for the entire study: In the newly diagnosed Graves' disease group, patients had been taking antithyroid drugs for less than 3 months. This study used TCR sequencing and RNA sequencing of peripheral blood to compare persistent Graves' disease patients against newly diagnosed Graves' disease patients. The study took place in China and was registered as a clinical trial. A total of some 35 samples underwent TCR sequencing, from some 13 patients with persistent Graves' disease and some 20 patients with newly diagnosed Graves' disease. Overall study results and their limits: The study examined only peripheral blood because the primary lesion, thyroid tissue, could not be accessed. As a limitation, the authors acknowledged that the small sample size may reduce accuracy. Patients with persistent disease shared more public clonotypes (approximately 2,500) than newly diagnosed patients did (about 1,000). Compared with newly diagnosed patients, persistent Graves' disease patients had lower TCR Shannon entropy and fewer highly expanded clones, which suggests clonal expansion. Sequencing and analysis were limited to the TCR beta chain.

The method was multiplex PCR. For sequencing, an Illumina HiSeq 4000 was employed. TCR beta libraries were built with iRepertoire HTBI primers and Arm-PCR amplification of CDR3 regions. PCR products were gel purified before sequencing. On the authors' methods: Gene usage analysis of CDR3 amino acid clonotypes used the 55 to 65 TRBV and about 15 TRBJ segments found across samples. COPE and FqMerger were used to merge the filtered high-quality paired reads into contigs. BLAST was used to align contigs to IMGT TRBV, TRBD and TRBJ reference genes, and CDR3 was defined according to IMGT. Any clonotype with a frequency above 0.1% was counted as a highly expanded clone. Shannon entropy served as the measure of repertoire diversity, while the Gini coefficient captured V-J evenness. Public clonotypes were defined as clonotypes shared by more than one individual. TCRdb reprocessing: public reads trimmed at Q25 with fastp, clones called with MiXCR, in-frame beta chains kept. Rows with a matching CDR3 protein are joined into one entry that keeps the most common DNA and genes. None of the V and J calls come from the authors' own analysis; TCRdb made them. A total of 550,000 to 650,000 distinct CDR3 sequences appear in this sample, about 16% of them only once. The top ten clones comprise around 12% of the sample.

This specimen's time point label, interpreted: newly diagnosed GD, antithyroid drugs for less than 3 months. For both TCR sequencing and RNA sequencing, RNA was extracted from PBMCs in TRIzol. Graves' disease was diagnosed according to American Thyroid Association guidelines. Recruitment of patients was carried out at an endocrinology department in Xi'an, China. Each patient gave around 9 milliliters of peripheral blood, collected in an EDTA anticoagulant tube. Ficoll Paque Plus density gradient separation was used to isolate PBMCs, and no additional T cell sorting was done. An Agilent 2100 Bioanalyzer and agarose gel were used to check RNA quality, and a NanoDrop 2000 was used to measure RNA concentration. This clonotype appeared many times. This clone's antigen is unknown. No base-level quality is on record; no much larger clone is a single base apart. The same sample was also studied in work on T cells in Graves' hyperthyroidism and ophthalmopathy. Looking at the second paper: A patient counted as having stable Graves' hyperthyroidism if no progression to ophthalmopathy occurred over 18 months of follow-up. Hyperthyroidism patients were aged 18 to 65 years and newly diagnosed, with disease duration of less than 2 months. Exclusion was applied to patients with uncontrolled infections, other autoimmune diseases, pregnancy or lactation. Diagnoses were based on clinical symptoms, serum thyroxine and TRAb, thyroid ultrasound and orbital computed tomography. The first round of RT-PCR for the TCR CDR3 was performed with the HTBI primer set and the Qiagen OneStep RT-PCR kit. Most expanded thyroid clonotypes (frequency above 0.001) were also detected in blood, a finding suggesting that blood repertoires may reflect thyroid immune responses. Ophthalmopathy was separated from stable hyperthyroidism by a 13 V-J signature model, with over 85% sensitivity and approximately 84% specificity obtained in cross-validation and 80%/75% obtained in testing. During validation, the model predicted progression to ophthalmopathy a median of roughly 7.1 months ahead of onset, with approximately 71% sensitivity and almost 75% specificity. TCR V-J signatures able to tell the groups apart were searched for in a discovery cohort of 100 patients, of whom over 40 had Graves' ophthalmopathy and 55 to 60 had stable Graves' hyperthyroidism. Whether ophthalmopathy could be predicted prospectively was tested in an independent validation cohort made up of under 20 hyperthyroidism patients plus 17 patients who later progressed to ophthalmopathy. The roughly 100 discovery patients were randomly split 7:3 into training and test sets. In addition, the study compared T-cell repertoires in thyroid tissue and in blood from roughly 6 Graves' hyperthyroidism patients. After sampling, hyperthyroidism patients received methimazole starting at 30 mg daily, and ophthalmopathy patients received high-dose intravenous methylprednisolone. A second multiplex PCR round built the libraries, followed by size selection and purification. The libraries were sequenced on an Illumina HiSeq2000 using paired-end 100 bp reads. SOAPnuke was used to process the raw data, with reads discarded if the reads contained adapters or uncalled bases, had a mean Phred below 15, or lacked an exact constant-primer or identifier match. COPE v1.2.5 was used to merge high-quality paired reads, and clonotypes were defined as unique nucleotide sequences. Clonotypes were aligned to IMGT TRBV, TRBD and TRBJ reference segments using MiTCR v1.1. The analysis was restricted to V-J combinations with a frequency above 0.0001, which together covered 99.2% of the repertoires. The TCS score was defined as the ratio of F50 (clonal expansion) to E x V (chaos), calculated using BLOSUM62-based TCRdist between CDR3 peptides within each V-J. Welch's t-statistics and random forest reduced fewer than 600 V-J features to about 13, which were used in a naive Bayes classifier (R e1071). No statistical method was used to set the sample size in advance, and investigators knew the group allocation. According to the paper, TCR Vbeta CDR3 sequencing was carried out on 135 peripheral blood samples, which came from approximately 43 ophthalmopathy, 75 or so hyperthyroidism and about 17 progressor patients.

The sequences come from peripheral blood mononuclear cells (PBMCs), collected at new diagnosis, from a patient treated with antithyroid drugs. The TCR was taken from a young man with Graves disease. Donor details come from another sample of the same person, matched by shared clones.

CDR3 protein: CASSQKEIEQFF. Here is the DNA: TGTGCCAGCAGCCAGAAGGAAATTGAGCAGTTCTTC. Recombination joined TRBV3-1 with TRBJ2-1; no D segment can be confidently identified. From the cysteine through the phenylalanine, the CDR3 covers 12 amino acids. The sequence is cut down to CDR3 DNA, 36 bases in frame from base 1. CDR1 and CDR2 (LGHDT, YNNKEL) derive from the germline V gene (reference sequence). Trimming removed 3 bases from V and 9 bases from J, leaving 9 bases between the germline ends.